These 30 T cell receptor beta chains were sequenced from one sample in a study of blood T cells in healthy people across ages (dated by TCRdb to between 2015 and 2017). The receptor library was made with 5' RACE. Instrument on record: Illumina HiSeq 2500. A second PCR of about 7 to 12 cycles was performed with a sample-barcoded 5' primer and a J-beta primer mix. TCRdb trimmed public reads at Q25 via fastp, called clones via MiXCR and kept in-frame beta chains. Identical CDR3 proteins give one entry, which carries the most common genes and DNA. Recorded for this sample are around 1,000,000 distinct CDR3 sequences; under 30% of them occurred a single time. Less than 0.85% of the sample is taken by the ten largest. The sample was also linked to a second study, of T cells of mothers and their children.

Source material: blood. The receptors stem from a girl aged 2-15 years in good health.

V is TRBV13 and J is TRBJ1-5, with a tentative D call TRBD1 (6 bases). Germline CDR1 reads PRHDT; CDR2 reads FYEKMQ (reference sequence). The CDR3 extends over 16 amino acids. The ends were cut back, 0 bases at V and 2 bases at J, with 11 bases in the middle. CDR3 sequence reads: CASSLGLAGGNQPQHF. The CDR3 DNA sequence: TGTGCCAGCAGCTTAGGTTTAGCAGGGGGCAATCAGCCCCAGCATTTT.

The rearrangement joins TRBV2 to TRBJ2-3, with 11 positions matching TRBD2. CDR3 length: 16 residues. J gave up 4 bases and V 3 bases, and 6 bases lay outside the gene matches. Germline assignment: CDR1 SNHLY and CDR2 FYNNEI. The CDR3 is CASSEITSGGADTQYF. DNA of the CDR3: TGTGCCAGCAGTGAGATTACTAGCGGGGGTGCAGATACGCAGTATTTT.

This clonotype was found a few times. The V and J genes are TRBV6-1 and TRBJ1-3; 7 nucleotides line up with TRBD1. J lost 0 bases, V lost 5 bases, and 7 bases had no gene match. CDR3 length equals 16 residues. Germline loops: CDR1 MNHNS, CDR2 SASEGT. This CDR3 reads CASSPSGDSSGNTIYF. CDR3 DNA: TGTGCCAGCAGTCCGTCCGGGGACAGCTCTGGAAACACCATATATTTT.

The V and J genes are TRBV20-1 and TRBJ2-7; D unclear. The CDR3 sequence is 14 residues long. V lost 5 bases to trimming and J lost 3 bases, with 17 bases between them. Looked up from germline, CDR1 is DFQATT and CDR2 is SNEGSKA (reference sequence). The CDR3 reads CSAQRQSLYYEQYF. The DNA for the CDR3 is TGCAGTGCTCAGCGCCAATCTCTTTACTACGAGCAGTACTTC.

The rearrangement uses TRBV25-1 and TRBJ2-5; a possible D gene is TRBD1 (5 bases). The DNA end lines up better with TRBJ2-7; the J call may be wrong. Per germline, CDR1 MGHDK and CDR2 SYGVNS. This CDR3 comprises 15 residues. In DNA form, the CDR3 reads TGTGCCAGCAGCGAAGGACACCCCTATAGCTACGAGCAGTACTTC. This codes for CASSEGHPYSYEQYF.

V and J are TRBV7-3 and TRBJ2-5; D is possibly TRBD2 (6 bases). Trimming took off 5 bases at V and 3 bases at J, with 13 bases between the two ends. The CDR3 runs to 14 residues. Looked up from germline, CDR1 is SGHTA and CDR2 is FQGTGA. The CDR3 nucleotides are TGTGCCAGCAGCCCGGCCGGGACTGAAGAGACCCAGTACTTC. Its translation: CASSPAGTEETQYF.

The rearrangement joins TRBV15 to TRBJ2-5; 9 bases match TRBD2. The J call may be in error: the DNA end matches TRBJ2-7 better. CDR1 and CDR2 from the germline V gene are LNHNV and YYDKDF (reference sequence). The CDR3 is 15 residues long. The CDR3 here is CATSRDLGLAYEQYF. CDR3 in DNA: TGTGCCACCAGCAGAGATCTCGGACTAGCGTACGAGCAGTACTTC.

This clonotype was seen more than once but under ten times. The CDR3 region has the DNA TGTGCCAGCAGCGAAGGGACAGGGGCGAACAATCAGCCCCAGCATTTT. As protein: CASSEGTGANNQPQHF. V gene TRBV9 combines with J gene TRBJ1-5; TRBD1 aligns across 10 bases. Germline V gives CDR1 SGDLS, CDR2 YYNGEE. The CDR3 length is 16 residues. Losses at the gene ends were 3 bases for V and 3 bases for J; bases not matched to a gene: 6.

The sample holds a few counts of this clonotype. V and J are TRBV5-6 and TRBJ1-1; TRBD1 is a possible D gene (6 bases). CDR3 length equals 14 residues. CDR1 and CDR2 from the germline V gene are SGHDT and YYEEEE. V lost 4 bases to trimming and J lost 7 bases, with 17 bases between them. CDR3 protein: CASSPQQTGREAFF. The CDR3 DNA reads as TGTGCCAGCAGCCCCCAACAGACAGGACGTGAAGCTTTCTTT.

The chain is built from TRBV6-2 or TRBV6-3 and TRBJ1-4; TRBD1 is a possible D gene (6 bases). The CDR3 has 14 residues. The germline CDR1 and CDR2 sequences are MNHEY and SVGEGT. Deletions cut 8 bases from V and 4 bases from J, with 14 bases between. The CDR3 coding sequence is TGTGCCAGCGAACCGACAGGCCTTAATGAAAAACTGTTTTTT. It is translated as CASEPTGLNEKLFF.

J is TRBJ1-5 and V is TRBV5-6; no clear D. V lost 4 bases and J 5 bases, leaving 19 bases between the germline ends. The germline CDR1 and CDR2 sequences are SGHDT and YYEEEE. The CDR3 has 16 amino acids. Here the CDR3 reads CASSEPGPQTDQPQHF. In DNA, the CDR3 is TGTGCCAGCAGCGAGCCCGGGCCCCAAACGGATCAGCCCCAGCATTTT.

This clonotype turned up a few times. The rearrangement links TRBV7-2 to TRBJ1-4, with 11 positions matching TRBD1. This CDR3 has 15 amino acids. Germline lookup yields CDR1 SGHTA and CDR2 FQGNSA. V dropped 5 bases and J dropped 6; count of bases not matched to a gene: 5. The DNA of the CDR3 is TGTGCCAGCAGCCGACGGACAGGGGGCTATGAAAAACTGTTTTTT. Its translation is CASSRRTGGYEKLFF.

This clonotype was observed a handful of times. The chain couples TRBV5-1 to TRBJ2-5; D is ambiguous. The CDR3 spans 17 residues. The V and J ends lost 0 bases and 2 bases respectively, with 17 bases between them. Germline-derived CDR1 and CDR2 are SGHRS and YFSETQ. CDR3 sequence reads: CASSLGAADPSQETQYF. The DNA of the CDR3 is TGCGCCAGCAGCTTGGGGGCGGCAGACCCCTCTCAAGAGACCCAGTACTTC.

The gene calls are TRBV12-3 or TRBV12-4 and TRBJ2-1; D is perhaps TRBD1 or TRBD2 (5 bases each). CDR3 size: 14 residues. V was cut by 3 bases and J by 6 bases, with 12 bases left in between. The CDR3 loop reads CASSLGVSFNEQFF. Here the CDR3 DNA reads TGTGCCAGCAGTTTGGGGGTTTCGTTCAATGAGCAGTTCTTC.

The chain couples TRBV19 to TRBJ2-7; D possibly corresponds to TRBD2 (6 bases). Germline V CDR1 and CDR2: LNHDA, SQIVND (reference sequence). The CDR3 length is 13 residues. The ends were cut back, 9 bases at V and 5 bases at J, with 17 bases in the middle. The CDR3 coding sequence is TGTGCCAGCGGAAGATTACCGGGAGACGAGCAGTACTTC. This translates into CASGRLPGDEQYF.

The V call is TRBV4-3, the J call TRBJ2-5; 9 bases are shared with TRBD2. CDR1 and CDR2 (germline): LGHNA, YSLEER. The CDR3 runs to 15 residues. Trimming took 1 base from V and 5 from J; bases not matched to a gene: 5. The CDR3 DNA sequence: TGCGCCAGCAGCCAAGTGGCGGGGGGGCCCGAGACCCAGTACTTC. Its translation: CASSQVAGGPETQYF.

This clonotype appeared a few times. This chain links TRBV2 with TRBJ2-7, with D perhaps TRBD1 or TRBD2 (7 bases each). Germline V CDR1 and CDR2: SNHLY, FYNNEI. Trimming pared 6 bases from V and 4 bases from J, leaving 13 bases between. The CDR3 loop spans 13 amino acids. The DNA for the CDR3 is TGTGCCAGCAGGAGCGGGGACAGATACGAGCAGTACTTC. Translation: CASRSGDRYEQYF.

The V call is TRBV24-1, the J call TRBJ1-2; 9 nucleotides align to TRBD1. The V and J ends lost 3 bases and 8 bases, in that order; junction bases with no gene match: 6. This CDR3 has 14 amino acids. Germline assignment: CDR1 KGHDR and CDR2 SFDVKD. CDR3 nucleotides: TGTGCCACCAGTGATCCGGACAGGGGATGGGGCTACACCTTC. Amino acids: CATSDPDRGWGYTF.

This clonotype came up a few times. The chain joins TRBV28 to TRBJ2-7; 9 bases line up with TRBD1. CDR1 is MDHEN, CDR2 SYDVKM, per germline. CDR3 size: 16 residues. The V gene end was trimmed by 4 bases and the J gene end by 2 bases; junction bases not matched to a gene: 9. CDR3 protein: CASSSIWDRVTYEQYF. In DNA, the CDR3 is TGTGCCAGCAGTTCCATTTGGGACAGGGTTACCTACGAGCAGTACTTC.

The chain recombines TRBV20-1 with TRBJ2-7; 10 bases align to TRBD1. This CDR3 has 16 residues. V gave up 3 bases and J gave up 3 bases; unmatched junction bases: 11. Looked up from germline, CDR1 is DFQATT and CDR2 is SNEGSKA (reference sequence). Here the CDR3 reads CSARHNGGQGIYEQYF. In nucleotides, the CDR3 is TGCAGTGCTAGGCACAACGGGGGACAGGGGATCTACGAGCAGTACTTC.

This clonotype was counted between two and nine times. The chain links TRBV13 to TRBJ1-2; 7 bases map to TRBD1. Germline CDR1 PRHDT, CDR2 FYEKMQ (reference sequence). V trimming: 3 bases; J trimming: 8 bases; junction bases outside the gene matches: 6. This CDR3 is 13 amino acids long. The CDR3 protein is CASSLRQGNGYTF. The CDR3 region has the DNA TGTGCCAGCAGCTTGAGACAGGGAAACGGCTACACCTTC.

CDR3 loop: CASSLVGNGANVLTF. The CDR3 DNA reads as TGTGCCAGCAGTTTGGTAGGGAACGGGGCCAACGTCCTGACTTTC. The V gene is TRBV12-3 or TRBV12-4, the J gene TRBJ2-6; no clear D. The CDR3 spans 15 residues. With 3 bases removed from V and 4 bases from J, the gap between germline ends came to 10 bases.

CDR3 in amino acids: CASGSGGGIKNEQYF. DNA of the CDR3: TGTGCCAGCGGAAGCGGGGGGGGCATTAAGAACGAGCAGTACTTC. The chain has TRBV28 and TRBJ2-7; 10 bases match TRBD2. Germline V CDR1 and CDR2: MDHEN, SYDVKM. This CDR3 spans 15 amino acids. V shed 8 bases and J 5 bases; nucleotides not matched to a gene: 12.

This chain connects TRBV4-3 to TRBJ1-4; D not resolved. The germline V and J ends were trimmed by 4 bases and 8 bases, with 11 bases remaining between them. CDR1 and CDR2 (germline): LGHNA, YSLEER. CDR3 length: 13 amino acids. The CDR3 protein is CASSRGSTEKLFF. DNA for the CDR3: TGCGCCAGCAGCCGAGGAAGCACGGAAAAACTGTTTTTT.

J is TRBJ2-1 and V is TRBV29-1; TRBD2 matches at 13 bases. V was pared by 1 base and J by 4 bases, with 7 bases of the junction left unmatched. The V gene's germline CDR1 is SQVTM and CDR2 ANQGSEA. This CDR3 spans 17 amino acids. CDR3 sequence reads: CSVEGWTSGRGYNEQFF. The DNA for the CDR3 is TGCAGCGTTGAAGGTTGGACTAGCGGGAGAGGTTACAATGAGCAGTTCTTC.

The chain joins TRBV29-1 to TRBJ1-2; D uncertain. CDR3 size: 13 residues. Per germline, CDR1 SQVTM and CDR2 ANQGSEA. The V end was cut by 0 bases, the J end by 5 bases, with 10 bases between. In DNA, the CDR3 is TGCAGCGTTGAAGATTGGTCCGAGTATGGCTACACCTTC. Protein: CSVEDWSEYGYTF.

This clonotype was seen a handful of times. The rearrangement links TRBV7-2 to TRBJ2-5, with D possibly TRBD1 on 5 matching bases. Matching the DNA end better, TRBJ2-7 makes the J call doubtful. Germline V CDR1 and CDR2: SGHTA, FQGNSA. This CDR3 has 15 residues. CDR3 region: CASSRDSVFGHEQYF. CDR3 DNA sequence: TGTGCCAGCAGCCGTGACAGTGTTTTCGGCCACGAGCAGTACTTC.

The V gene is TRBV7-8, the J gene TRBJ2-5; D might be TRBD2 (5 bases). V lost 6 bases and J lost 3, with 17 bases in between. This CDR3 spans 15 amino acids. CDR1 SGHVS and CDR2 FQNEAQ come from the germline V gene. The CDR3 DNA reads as TGTGCCAGCAGTCCGACACAACTCGGGGAAGAGACCCAGTACTTC. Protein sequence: CASSPTQLGEETQYF.

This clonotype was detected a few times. In nucleotides, the CDR3 is TGCAGTGCTAGAGATAGAGAAGGTAGTACGCAAGAGACCCAGTACTTC. Protein: CSARDREGSTQETQYF. The V and J genes are TRBV20-1 and TRBJ2-5, with D uncertain. The CDR3 length is 16 residues. Germline-derived CDR1 and CDR2 are DFQATT and SNEGSKA (reference sequence). Trimming removed 0 bases at V and 2 bases at J, with 16 bases between.

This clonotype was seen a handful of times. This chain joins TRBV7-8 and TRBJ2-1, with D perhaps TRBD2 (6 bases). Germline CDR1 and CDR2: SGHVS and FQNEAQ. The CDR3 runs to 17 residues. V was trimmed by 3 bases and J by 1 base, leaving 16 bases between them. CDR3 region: CASSFPSAMVSYNEQFF. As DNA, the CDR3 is TGTGCCAGCAGCTTCCCTAGCGCGATGGTTTCCTACAATGAGCAGTTCTTC.